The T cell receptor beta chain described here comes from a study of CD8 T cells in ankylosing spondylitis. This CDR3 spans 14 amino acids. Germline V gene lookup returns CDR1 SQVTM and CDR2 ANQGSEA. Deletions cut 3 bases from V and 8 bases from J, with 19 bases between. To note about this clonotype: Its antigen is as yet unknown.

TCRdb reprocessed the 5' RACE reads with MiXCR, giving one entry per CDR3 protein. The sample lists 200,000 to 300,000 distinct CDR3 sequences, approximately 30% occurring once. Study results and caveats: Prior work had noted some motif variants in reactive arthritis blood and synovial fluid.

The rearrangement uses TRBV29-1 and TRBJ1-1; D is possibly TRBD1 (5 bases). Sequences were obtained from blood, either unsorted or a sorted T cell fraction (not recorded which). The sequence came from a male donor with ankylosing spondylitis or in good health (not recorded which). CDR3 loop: CSVENFGGMKEAFF. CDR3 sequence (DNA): TGCAGCGTTGAGAATTTTGGGGGGATGAAGGAAGCTTTCTTT. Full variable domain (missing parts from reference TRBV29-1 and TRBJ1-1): SAVISQKPSRDICQRGTSLTIQCQVDSQVTMMFWYRQQPGQSLTLIATANQGSEATYESGFVIDKFPISRPNLTFSTLTVSNMSPEDSSIYLCSVENFGGMKEAFFGQGTRLTVV.